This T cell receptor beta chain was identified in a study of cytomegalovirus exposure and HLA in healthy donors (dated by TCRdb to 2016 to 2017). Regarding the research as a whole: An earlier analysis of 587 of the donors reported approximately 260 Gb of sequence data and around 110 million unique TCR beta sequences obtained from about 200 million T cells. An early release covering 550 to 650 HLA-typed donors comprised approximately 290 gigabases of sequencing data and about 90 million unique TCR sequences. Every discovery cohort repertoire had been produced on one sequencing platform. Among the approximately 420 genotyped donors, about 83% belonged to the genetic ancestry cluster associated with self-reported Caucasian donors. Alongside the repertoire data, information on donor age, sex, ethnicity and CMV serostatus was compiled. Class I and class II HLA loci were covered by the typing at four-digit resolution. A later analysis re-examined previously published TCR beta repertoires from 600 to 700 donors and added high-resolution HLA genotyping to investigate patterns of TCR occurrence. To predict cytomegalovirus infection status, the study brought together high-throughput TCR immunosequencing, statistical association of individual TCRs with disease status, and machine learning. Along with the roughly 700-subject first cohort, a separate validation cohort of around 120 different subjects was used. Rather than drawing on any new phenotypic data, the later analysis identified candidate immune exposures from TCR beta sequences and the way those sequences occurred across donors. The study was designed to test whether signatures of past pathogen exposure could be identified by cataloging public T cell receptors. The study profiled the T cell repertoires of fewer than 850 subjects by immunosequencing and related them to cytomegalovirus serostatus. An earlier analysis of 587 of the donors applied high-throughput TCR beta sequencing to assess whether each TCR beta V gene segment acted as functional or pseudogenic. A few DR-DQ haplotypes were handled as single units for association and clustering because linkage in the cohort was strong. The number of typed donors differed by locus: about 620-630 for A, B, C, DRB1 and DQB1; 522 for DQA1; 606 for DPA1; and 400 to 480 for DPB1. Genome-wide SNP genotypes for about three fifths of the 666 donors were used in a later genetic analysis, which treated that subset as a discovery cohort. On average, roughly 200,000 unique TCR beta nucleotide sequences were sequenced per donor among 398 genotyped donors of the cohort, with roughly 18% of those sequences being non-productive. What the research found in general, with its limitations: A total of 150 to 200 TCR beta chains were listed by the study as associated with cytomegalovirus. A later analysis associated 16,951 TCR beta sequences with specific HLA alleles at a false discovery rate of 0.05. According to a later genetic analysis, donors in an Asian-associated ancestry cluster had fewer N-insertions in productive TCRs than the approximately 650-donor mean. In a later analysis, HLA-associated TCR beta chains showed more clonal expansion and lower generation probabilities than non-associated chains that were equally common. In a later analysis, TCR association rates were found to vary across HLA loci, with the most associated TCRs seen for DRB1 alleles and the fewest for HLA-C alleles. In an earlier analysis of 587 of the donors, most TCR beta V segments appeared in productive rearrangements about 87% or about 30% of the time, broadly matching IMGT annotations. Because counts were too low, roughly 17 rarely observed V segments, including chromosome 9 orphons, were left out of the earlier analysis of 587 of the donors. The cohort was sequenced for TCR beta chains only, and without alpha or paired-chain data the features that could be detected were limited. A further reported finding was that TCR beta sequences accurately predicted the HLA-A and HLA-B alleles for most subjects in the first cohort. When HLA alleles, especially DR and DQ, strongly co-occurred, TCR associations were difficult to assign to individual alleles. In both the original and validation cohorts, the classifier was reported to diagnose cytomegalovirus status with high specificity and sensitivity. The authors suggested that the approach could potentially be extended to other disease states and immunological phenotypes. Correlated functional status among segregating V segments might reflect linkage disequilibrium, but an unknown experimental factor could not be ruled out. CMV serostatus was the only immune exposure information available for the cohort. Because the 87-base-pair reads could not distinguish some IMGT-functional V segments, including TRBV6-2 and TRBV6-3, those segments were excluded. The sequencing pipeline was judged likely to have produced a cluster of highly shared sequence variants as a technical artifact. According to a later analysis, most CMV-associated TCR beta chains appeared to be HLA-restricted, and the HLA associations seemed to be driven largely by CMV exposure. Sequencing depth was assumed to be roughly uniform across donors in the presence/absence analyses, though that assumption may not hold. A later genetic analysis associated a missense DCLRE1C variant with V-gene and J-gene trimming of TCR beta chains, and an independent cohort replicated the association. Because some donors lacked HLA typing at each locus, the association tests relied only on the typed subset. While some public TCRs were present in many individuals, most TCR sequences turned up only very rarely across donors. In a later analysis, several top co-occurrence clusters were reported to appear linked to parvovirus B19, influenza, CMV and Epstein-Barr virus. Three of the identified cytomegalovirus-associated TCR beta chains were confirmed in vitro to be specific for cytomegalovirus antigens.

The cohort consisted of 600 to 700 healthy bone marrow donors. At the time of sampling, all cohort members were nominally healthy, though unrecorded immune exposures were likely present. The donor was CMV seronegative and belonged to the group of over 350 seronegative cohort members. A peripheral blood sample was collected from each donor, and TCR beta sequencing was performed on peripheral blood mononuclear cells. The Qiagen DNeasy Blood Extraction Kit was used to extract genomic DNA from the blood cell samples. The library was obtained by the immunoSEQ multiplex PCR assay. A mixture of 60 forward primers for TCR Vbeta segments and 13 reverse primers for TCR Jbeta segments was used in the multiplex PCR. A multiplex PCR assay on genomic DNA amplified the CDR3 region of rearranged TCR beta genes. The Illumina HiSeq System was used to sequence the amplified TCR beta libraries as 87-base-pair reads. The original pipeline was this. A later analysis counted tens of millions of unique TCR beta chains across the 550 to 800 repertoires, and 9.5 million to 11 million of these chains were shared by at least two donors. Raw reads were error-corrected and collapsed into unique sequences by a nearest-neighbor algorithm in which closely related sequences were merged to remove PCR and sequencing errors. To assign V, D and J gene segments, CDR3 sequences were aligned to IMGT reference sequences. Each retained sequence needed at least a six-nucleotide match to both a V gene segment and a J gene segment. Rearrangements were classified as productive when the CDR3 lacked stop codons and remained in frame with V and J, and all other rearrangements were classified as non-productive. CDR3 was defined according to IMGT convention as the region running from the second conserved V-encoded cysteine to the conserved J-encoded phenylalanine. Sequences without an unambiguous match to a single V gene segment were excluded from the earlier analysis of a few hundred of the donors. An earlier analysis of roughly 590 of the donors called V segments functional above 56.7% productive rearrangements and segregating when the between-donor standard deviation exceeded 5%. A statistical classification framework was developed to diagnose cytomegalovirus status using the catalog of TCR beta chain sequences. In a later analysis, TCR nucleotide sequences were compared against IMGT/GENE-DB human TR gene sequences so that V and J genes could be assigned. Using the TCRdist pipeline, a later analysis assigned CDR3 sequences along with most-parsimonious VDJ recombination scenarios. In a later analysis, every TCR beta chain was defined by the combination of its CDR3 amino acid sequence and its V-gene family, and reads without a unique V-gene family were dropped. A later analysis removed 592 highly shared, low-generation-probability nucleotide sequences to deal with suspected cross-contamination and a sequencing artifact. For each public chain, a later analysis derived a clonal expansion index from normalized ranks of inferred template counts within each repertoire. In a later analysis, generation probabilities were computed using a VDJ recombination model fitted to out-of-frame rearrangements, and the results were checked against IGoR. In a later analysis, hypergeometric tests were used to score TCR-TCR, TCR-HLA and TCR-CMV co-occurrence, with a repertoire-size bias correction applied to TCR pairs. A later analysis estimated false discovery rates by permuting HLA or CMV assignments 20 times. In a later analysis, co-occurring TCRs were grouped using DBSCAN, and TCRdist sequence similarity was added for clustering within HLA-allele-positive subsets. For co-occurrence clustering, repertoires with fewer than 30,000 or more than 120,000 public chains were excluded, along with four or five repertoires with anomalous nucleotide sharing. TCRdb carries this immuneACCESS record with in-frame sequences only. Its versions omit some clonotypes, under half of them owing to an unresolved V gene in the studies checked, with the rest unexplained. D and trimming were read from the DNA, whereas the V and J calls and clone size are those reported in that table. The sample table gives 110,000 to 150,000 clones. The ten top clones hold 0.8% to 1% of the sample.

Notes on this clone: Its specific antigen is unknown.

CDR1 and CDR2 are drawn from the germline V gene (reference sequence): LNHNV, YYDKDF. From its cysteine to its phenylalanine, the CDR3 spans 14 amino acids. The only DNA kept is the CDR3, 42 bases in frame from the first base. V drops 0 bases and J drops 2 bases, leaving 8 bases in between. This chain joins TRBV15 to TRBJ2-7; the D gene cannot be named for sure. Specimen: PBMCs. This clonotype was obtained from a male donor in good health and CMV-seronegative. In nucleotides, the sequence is TGTGCCACCAGCAGAGACAGCGAAGCCTACGAGCAGTACTTC. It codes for CATSRDSEAYEQYF.